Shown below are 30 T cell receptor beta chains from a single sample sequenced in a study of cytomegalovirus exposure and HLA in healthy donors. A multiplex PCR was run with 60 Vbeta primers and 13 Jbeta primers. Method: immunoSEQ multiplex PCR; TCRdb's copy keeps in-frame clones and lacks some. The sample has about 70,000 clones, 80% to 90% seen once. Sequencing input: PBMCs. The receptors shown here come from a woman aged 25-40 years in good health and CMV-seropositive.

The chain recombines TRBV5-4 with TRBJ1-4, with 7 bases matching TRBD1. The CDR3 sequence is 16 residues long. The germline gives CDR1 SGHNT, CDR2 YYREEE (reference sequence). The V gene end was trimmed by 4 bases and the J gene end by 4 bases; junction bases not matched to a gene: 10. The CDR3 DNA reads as TGTGCCAGCAGCCGATATCGGACAGGAAGTAATGAAAAACTGTTTTTT. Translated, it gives CASSRYRTGSNEKLFF.

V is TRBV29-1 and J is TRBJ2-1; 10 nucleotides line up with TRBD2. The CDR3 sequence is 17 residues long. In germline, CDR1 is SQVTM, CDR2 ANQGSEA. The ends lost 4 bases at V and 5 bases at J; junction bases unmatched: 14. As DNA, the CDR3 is TGCAGCGTTGCCGCCCGGAGTCTAGCGGGAGTACACAATGAGCAGTTCTTC. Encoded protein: CSVAARSLAGVHNEQFF.

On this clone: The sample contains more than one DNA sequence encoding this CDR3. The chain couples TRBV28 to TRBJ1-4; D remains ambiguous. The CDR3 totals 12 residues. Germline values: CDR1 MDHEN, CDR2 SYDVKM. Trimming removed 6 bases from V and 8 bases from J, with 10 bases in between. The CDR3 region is CASSLLREKLFF. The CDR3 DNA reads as TGTGCCAGCAGCCTCCTCAGGGAAAAACTGTTTTTT.

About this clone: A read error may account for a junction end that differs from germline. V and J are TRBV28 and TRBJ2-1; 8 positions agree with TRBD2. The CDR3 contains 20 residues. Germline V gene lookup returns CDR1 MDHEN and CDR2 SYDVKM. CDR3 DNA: TGTGCCAGCAGTTCCGGACTCACCTGGGAGCGGGAGCCTACCCACAATGCGCAGTTCTTC. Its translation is CASSSGLTWEREPTHNAQFF. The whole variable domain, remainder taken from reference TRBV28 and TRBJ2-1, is DVKVTQSSRYLVKRTGEKVFLECVQDMDHENMFWYRQDPGLGLRLIYFSYDVKMKEKGDIPEGYSVSREKKERFSLILESASTNQTSMYLCASSSGLTWEREPTHNAQFFGPGTRLTVL.

CDR3 region: CASSRSTDTQYF. CDR3 nucleotide sequence: TGTGCCAGCAGTCGTAGCACAGATACGCAGTATTTT. The chain couples TRBV6-5 to TRBJ2-3; no clear D gene. The CDR3 loop spans 12 amino acids. Per germline, CDR1 MNHEY and CDR2 SVGAGI. V shed 5 bases and J shed 0 bases, with 3 bases lying between them.

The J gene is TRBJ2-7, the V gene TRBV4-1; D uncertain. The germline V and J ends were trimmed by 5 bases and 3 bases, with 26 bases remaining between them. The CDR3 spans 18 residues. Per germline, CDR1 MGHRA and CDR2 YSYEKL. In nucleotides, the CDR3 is TGCGCCAGCAGCTACCTATTGGGTGGGCCCCCAAAGGACTACGAGCAGTACTTC. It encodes CASSYLLGGPPKDYEQYF.

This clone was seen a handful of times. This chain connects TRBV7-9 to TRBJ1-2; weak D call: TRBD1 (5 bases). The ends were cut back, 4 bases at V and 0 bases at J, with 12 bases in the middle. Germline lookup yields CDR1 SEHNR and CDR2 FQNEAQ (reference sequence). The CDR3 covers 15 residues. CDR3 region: CASSSTWGANYGYTF. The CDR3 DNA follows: TGTGCCAGCAGCTCTACCTGGGGGGCTAACTATGGCTACACCTTC.

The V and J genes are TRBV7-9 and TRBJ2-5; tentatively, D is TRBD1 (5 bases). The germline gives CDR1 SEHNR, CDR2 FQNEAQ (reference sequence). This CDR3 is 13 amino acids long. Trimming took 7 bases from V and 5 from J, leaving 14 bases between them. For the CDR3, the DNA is TGTGCCAGCACCCCAGGGAACGGGGAGACCCAGTACTTC. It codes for CASTPGNGETQYF.

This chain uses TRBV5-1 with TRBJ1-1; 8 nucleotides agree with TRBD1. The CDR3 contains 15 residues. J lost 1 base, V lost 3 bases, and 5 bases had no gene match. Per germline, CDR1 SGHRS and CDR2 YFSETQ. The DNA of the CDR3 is TGCGCCAGCAGCTGGCAGGGGGCGACGAACACTGAAGCTTTCTTT. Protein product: CASSWQGATNTEAFF.

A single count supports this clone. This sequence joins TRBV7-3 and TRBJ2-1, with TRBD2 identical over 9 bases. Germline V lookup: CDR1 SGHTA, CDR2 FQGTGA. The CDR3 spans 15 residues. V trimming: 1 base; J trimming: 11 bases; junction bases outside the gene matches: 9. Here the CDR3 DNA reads TGTGCCAGCAGCTTAATGGGCGGGAGGGCCCCCCAGCAGTTCTTC. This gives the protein CASSLMGGRAPQQFF.

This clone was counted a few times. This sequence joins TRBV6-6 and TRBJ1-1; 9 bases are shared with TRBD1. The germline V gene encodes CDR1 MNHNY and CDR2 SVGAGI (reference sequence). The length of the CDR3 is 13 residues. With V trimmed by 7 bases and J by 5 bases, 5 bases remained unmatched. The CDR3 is CASIGQGKTEAFF. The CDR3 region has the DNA TGTGCCAGCATCGGACAGGGGAAGACTGAAGCTTTCTTT.

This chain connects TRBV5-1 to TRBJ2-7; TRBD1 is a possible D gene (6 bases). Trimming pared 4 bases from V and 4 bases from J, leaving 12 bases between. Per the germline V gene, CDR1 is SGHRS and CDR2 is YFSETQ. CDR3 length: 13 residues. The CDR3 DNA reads TGCGCCAGCAGCGTGGACAGAAGGTACGAGCAGTACTTC. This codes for CASSVDRRYEQYF.

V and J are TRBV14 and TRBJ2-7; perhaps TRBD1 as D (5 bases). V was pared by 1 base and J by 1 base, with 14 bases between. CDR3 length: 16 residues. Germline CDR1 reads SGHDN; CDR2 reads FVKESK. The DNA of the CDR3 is TGTGCCAGCAGCCAAGGAAGGGGCCTTCTTTCCTACGAGCAGTACTTC. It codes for CASSQGRGLLSYEQYF.

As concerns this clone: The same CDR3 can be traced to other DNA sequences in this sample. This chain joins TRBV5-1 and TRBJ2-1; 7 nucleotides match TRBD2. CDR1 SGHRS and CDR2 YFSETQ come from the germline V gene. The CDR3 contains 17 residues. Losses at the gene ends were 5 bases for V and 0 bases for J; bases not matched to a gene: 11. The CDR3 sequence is CASRQDAAGVSYNEQFF. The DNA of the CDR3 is TGCGCCAGCAGACAGGACGCGGCGGGGGTCTCCTACAATGAGCAGTTCTTC. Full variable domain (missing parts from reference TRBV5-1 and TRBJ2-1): KAGVTQTPRYLIKTRGQQVTLSCSPISGHRSVSWYQQTPGQGLQFLFEYFSETQRNKGNFPGRFSGRQFSNSRSEMNVSTLELGDSALYLCASRQDAAGVSYNEQFFGPGTRLTVL.

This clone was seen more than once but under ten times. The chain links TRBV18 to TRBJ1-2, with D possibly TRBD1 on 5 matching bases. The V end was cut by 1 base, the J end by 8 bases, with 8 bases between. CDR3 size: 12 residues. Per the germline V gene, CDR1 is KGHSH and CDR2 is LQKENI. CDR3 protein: CASSPRQGGYTF. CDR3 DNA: TGTGCCAGCTCACCACGGCAGGGCGGCTACACCTTC.

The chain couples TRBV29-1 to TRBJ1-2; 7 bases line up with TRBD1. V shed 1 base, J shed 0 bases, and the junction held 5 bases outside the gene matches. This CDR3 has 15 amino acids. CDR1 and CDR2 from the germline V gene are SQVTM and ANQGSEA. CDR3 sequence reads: CSVEGRQGANYGYTF. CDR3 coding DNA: TGCAGCGTTGAAGGTCGACAGGGCGCTAACTATGGCTACACCTTC.

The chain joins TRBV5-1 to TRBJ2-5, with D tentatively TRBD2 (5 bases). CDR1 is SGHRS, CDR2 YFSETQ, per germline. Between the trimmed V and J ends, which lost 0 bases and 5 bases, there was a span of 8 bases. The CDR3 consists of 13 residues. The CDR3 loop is CASSLGEPETQYF. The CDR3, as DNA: TGCGCCAGCAGCTTGGGGGAGCCCGAGACCCAGTACTTC. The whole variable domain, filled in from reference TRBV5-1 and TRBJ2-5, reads KAGVTQTPRYLIKTRGQQVTLSCSPISGHRSVSWYQQTPGQGLQFLFEYFSETQRNKGNFPGRFSGRQFSNSRSEMNVSTLELGDSALYLCASSLGEPETQYFGPGTRLLVL.

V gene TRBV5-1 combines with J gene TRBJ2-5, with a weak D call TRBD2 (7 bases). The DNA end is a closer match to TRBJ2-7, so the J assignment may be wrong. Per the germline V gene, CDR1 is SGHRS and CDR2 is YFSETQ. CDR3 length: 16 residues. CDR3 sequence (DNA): TGCGCCAGCAGCCCTAAGGGGGGGACAAGTACCTACGAGCAGTACTTC. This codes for CASSPKGGTSTYEQYF.

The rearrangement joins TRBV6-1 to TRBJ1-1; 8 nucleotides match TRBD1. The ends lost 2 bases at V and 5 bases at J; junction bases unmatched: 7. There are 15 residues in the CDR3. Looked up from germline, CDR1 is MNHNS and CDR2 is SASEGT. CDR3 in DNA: TGTGCCAGCAGTGAAAGGGCAGGGGGCGGGACTGAAGCTTTCTTT. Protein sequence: CASSERAGGGTEAFF.

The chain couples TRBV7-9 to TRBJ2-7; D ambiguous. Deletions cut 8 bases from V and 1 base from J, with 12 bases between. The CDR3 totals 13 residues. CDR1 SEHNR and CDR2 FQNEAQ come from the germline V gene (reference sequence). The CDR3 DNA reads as TGTGCCAGCCTTGGCTTCGGGTCCTACGAGCAGTACTTC. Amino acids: CASLGFGSYEQYF.

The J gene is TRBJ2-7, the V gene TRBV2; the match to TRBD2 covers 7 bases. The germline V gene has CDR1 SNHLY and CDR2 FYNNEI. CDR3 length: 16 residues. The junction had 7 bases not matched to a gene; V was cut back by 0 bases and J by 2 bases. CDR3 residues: CASSEAGLAAPYEQYF. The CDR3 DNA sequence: TGTGCCAGCAGTGAAGCTGGGCTAGCGGCCCCCTACGAGCAGTACTTC.

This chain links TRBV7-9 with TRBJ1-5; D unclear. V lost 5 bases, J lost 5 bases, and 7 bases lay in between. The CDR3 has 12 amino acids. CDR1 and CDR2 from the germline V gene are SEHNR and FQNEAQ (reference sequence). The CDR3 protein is CASSATDQPQHF. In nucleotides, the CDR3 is TGTGCCAGCAGCGCAACAGATCAGCCCCAGCATTTT.

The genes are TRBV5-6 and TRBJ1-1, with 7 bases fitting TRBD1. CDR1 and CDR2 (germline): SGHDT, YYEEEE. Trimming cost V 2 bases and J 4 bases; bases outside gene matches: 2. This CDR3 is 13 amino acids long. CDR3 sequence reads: CASSLPGGTEAFF. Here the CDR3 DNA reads TGTGCCAGCAGCTTACCAGGGGGCACTGAAGCTTTCTTT.

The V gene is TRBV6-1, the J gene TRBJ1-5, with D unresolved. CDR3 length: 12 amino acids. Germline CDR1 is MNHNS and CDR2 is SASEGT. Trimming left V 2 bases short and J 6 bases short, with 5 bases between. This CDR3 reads CASSEWPQPQHF. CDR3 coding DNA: TGTGCCAGCAGTGAATGGCCTCAGCCCCAGCATTTT.

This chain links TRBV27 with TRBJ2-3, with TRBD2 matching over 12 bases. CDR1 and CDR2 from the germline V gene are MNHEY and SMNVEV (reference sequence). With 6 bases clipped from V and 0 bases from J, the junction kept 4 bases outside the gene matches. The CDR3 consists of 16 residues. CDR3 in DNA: TGTGCCAGCAGCCGAGGGACTAGCGGGAGCACAGATACGCAGTATTTT. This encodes CASSRGTSGSTDTQYF.

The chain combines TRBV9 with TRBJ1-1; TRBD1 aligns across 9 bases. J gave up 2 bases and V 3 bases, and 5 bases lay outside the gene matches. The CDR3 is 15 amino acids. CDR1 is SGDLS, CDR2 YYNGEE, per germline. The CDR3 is CASSGRQGVNTEAFF. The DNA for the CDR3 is TGTGCCAGCAGCGGACGACAGGGGGTCAACACTGAAGCTTTCTTT.

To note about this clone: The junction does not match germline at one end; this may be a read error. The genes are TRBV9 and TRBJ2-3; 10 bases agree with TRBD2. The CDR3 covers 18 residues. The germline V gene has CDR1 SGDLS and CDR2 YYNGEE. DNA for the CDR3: TGTACCAGCAGCGAAACCCACTTAGCGGGAGGTGGAACAGATACGCAGTATTTT. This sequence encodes CTSSETHLAGGGTDTQYF.

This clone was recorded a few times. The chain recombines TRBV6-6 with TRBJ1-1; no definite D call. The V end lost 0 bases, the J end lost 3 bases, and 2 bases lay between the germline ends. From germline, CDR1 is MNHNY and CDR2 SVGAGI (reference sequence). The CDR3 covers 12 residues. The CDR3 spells CASSYSDTEAFF. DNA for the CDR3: TGTGCCAGCAGTTACTCCGACACTGAAGCTTTCTTT.

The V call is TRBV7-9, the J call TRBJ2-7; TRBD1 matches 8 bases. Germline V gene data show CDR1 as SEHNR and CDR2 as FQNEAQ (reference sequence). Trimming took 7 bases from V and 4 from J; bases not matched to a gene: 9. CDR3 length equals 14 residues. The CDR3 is CASNTPGQEYEQYF. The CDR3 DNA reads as TGTGCCAGCAACACTCCGGGACAGGAATACGAGCAGTACTTC.

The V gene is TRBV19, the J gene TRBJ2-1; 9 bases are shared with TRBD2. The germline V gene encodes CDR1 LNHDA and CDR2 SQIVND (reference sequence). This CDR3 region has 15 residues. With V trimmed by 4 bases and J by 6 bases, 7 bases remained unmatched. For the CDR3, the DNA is TGTGCCAGTAGTACCAGGCTAGCGGGGACCAATGAGCAGTTCTTC. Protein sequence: CASSTRLAGTNEQFF.